This record covers a single TCR beta chain. The data stem from a study of blood T cell repertoires in COVID-19. Study context: COVID-19 samples from acute and convalescent phases originated in the United States, Italy and Spain. PBMCs, B-cell-depleted T cells, or T cells were the source of the cDNA or gDNA that made up the material.

How the authors handled the data: The authors estimated nucleated cell counts from reference gene primer amplification. TCRdb's table, derived via immunoSEQ multiplex PCR, lists solely in-frame clones and lacks some. That table is the source of V, J and clone size, and D and trimming were worked out from the DNA. The repertoire holds about 60,000 clones, with 90% as singletons. The CDR3 contains 11 residues. Germline V gene lookup returns CDR1 SQVTM and CDR2 ANQGSEA. The V gene lost 7 bases and the J gene lost 13 bases, with 19 bases spanning the gap. The sequence was collected from a human donor with active COVID-19. The donor label of this sample is uncertain. Sequencing input: peripheral blood. This chain joins TRBV29-1 and TRBJ2-5; the D gene is possibly TRBD1 (6 bases). CDR3 sequence: CSAVDRSIRYF. CDR3 in DNA: TGCAGCGCCGTGGACAGATCTATTCGGTACTTC.